This entry lists 20 T cell receptor beta chains sequenced from one sample in a study of blood T cell repertoires in COVID-19. The table came from immunoSEQ multiplex PCR; TCRdb's copy has only in-frame clones and leaves some out. Of hundreds of thousands of clones in the sample, 89% were seen once. Material: PBMCs or T cells enriched from blood (not recorded which). The receptors here all came from a young woman who had recovered from COVID-19.

V gene TRBV29-1 combines with J gene TRBJ1-2; 8 bases agree with TRBD1. There are 15 residues in the CDR3. The germline gives CDR1 SQVTM, CDR2 ANQGSEA. The ends lost 5 bases at V and 6 bases at J; junction bases unmatched: 14. CDR3 region: CSVHRGQGARDGYTF. For the CDR3, the DNA is TGCAGCGTTCATAGAGGGCAGGGGGCAAGGGATGGCTACACCTTC. The full variable domain, completed using reference TRBV29-1 and TRBJ1-2, is SAVISQKPSRDICQRGTSLTIQCQVDSQVTMMFWYRQQPGQSLTLIATANQGSEATYESGFVIDKFPISRPNLTFSTLTVSNMSPEDSSIYLCSVHRGQGARDGYTFGSGTRLTVV.

The V gene is TRBV5-6, the J gene TRBJ1-5; D is undetermined. Trimming removed 3 bases from V and 1 base from J, with 5 bases in between. In germline, CDR1 is SGHDT, CDR2 YYEEEE. The CDR3 totals 13 residues. CDR3 sequence reads: CASSSGSNQPQHF. CDR3 bases: TGTGCCAGCAGCTCTGGCAGCAATCAGCCCCAGCATTTT.

The rearrangement links TRBV5-1 to TRBJ2-4, with D possibly being TRBD1 (6 bases). This CDR3 contains 15 residues. The germline gives CDR1 SGHRS, CDR2 YFSETQ. Trimming removed 0 bases at V and 7 bases at J, with 14 bases between. The CDR3 DNA reads TGCGCCAGCAGCTTGGGACAGGCCTCCGTTAACATTCAGTACTTC. Amino acid sequence: CASSLGQASVNIQYF.

This rearrangement joins TRBV2 to TRBJ2-1, with TRBD2 identical over 7 bases. Germline lookup yields CDR1 SNHLY and CDR2 FYNNEI. The CDR3 length is 17 residues. Trimming cost V 6 bases and J 3 bases; bases outside gene matches: 14. CDR3 DNA: TGTGCCAGCAGCTTTCAGGGCCGGGCTAGCGGCTACAATGAGCAGTTCTTC. It encodes CASSFQGRASGYNEQFF.

The genes are TRBV15 and TRBJ2-7; TRBD1 is a possible D gene (5 bases). CDR1 is LNHNV and CDR2 is YYDKDF in the germline V gene (reference sequence). V dropped 1 base and J dropped 2 bases, with 15 bases sitting between them. CDR3 size: 16 residues. This chain's CDR3 is CATSRGPAGITYEQYF. As DNA, the CDR3 is TGTGCCACCAGCAGAGGACCAGCAGGGATAACCTACGAGCAGTACTTC.

Regarding this clone: Other DNA sequences of this sample code for an identical CDR3. V usage is TRBV12-3 or TRBV12-4 and J usage is TRBJ2-7, with D possibly being TRBD2 (5 bases). Trimming took 5 bases from V and 7 from J, leaving 12 bases between them. The CDR3 extends over 12 amino acids. The CDR3 loop reads CASSPTSGEQYF. DNA of the CDR3: TGTGCCAGCAGTCCGACTTCGGGAGAGCAGTACTTC.

The V and J genes are TRBV19 and TRBJ2-1; tentative D call: TRBD1 (6 bases). CDR3 size: 16 residues. Germline V gene lookup returns CDR1 LNHDA and CDR2 SQIVND (reference sequence). Trimming removed 4 bases from V and 4 bases from J, with 17 bases in between. CDR3 DNA: TGTGCCAGTAGTAGTAGAAGGACAGACCTTTACAATGAGCAGTTCTTC. Residues: CASSSRRTDLYNEQFF.

This clone was seen a handful of times. V and J are TRBV28 and TRBJ2-2; no clear D gene. This CDR3 is 15 amino acids long. The germline V and J ends were trimmed by 6 bases and 0 bases, with 11 bases remaining between them. CDR1 is MDHEN and CDR2 is SYDVKM in the germline V gene. CDR3 amino acids: CASSSTSANTGELFF. CDR3 sequence (DNA): TGTGCCAGCAGCTCCACATCCGCGAACACCGGGGAGCTGTTTTTT.

The chain uses TRBV4-3 and TRBJ1-2; TRBD1 agrees at 7 bases. This CDR3 spans 17 amino acids. The germline V gene has CDR1 LGHNA and CDR2 YSLEER. With V trimmed by 4 bases and J by 2 bases, 13 bases remained unmatched. This chain's CDR3 is CASSLAITGAPNYGYTF. Here the CDR3 DNA reads TGCGCCAGCAGCCTCGCGATAACAGGGGCCCCAAACTATGGCTACACCTTC.

The rearrangement joins TRBV6-5 to TRBJ1-1, with no clear D. The length of the CDR3 is 13 residues. Germline V gene lookup returns CDR1 MNHEY and CDR2 SVGAGI. The V gene lost 5 bases and the J gene lost 2 bases, with 9 bases spanning the gap. CDR3 sequence reads: CASSKKTNTEAFF. The CDR3, as DNA: TGTGCCAGCAGTAAGAAAACAAACACTGAAGCTTTCTTT.

This chain joins TRBV6-1 and TRBJ1-2; D is unclear. Germline V CDR1 and CDR2: MNHNS, SASEGT. The CDR3 consists of 13 residues. Trimming took off 7 bases at V and 8 bases at J, with 17 bases between the two ends. Here the CDR3 reads CASTLPSRWGYTF. The CDR3, as DNA: TGTGCCAGCACCCTGCCGTCTAGATGGGGCTACACCTTC.

The chain has TRBV4-3 and TRBJ2-7; the D gene is possibly TRBD1 (7 bases). This CDR3 spans 12 amino acids. Germline V gene data show CDR1 as LGHNA and CDR2 as YSLEER. V dropped 1 base and J dropped 9 bases, with 10 bases sitting between them. The CDR3 protein is CASSQGQGGQYF. The CDR3 DNA sequence: TGCGCCAGCAGCCAAGGGCAGGGGGGGCAGTACTTC.

V usage is TRBV11-3 and J usage is TRBJ2-3; the match to TRBD1 covers 8 bases. Germline V lookup: CDR1 SGHNT, CDR2 YENEEA. The CDR3 totals 14 residues. The V and J ends lost 4 bases and 1 base, in that order; junction bases with no gene match: 1. CDR3 DNA sequence: TGTGCCAGCAGCTCGACAGGGGGCACAGATACGCAGTATTTT. It is translated as CASSSTGGTDTQYF.

CDR3 sequence (DNA): TGTGCCAGTAGTATATCGGGGGGCAATCAGCCCCAGCATTTT. This translates into CASSISGGNQPQHF. The J gene is TRBJ1-5, the V gene TRBV19; perhaps TRBD1 as D (5 bases). V lost 2 bases and J 2 bases, leaving 7 bases between the germline ends. CDR3 length: 14 amino acids. Germline CDR1 reads LNHDA; CDR2 reads SQIVND (reference sequence).

The chain combines TRBV7-2 with TRBJ2-7; no clear D. Germline V CDR1 and CDR2: SGHTA, FQGNSA. CDR3 length equals 14 residues. The V gene lost 4 bases and the J gene lost 2 bases, with 12 bases spanning the gap. DNA of the CDR3: TGTGCCAGCAGCTCCTTGTACACCACCTACGAGCAGTACTTC. Translating gives CASSSLYTTYEQYF.

This sequence joins TRBV27 and TRBJ2-3; 10 bases line up with TRBD2. There are 20 residues in the CDR3. V lost 2 bases, J lost 2 bases, and 16 bases stayed unmatched. The germline V gene encodes CDR1 MNHEY and CDR2 SMNVEV (reference sequence). CDR3 in DNA: TGTGCCAGCAGTTTAGGGGCTAGCGGGAGAGCCCGCTACGTCACAGATACGCAGTATTTT. Its protein is CASSLGASGRARYVTDTQYF.

V gene TRBV27 combines with J gene TRBJ1-6; 12 positions agree with TRBD1. Germline-derived CDR1 and CDR2 are MNHEY and SMNVEV (reference sequence). Unmatched junction bases numbered 2, after V lost 8 bases and J lost 9 bases. The CDR3 consists of 13 residues. The CDR3 nucleotides read TGTGCCAGCGGGACAGGGGGCGCTTCACCCCTCCACTTT. This codes for CASGTGGASPLHF.

The chain employs TRBV7-2 and TRBJ1-2, with 8 bases aligning to TRBD1. Trimming cost V 1 base and J 8 bases; bases outside gene matches: 12. CDR3 length: 16 residues. Germline V gene data show CDR1 as SGHTA and CDR2 as FQGNSA. The CDR3 is CASSLEPQGALGGYTF. CDR3 nucleotides: TGTGCCAGCAGCTTAGAGCCCCAGGGGGCGTTAGGAGGCTACACCTTC.

The genes are TRBV11-2 and TRBJ1-1; a possible D gene is TRBD1 (5 bases). Trimming shortened V by 5 bases and J by 4 bases, and 14 bases separated the two germline ends. Germline CDR1 reads SGHAT; CDR2 reads FQNNGV. This CDR3 contains 14 residues. CDR3 region: CASSRSRASTEAFF. The CDR3 bases are TGTGCCAGCAGCCGAAGCAGGGCGAGCACTGAAGCTTTCTTT.

The CDR3 protein is CASSQRGTNEKLFF. The CDR3 DNA follows: TGCGCCAGCAGCCAAAGAGGCACTAATGAAAAACTGTTTTTT. This sequence joins TRBV4-1 and TRBJ1-4; D is ambiguous. The CDR3 contains 14 residues. Germline CDR1 is MGHRA and CDR2 is YSYEKL. The germline V and J ends were trimmed by 2 bases and 2 bases, with 6 bases remaining between them.